Below, one T cell receptor beta chain is given with its context. The record originates from a study of blood T cell repertoires in COVID-19. Overall study: Acute-phase and convalescent COVID-19 samples originated in the United States, Italy and Spain. Sources were T cells, B-cell-depleted T cells, or PBMCs; the material itself was cDNA or gDNA.

As processed by the authors: Amplification of reference gene primers was used by the study to estimate nucleated cell counts. The assay was immunoSEQ multiplex PCR, and TCRdb's table has in-frame clones only and misses some. That table is the source of V, J and clone size, and D and trimming were worked out from the DNA. The sample yields about 360,000 clones, around 82% seen once. V gave up 4 bases and J gave up 2 bases; unmatched junction bases: 5. CDR3 length: 14 residues. In germline, CDR1 is SGHRS, CDR2 YFSETQ. Sequencing was performed on peripheral blood. The sequence was obtained from a man aged 25 to 45 with active or convalescent COVID-19. V usage is TRBV5-1 and J usage is TRBJ1-1; the match to TRBD1 covers 7 bases. The CDR3 loop is CASSGDSTNTEAFF. The CDR3 DNA reads as TGCGCCAGCAGCGGGGACAGTACCAACACTGAAGCTTTCTTT.